The 10 T cell receptor beta chains below all came from one sample that was sequenced in a study of cytomegalovirus exposure and HLA in healthy donors. This PCR relied on a set of 60 Vbeta primers and 13 Jbeta primers. The assay was immunoSEQ multiplex PCR, and TCRdb's table has in-frame clones only and misses some. The sample has 150,000 to 200,000 clones, over 70% seen once. Specimen: PBMCs. The receptors derive from a man aged 18 to 30 in good health and CMV-seronegative.

The V and J genes are TRBV6-6 and TRBJ2-3; D is possibly TRBD2 (5 bases). This CDR3 spans 14 amino acids. Germline V gene data show CDR1 as MNHNY and CDR2 as SVGAGI (reference sequence). Trimming shortened V by 7 bases and J by 0 bases, and 11 bases separated the two germline ends. The CDR3 region has the DNA TGTGCCAGCACACGGGGTGGGAGCACAGATACGCAGTATTTT. Translating it yields CASTRGGSTDTQYF.

The chain has TRBV4-1 and TRBJ1-1; D uncertain. CDR1 is MGHRA and CDR2 is YSYEKL in the germline V gene. Trimming shortened V by 1 base and J by 1 base, and 10 bases separated the two germline ends. The CDR3 covers 15 residues. CDR3 DNA sequence: TGCGCCAGCAGCCAAGGAGTACCGGGGAACACTGAAGCTTTCTTT. Protein product: CASSQGVPGNTEAFF.

V gene TRBV6-6 combines with J gene TRBJ1-1; TRBD1 is a possible D gene (5 bases). This CDR3 is built from 14 residues. The V gene lost 4 bases and the J gene lost 3 bases, with 12 bases spanning the gap. CDR1 is MNHNY, CDR2 SVGAGI, per germline (reference sequence). The CDR3 DNA sequence: TGTGCCAGCAGTTCCACCCTCAGGGACACTGAAGCTTTCTTT. Translating gives CASSSTLRDTEAFF.

The chain couples TRBV7-2 to TRBJ1-2, with D possibly matching TRBD1 (5 bases). The CDR3 sequence is 14 residues long. Trimming removed 5 bases from V and 7 bases from J, with 17 bases in between. Germline V gene data show CDR1 as SGHTA and CDR2 as FQGNSA. CDR3 loop: CASSRSSTGTGYTF. As DNA, the CDR3 is TGTGCCAGCAGCCGATCCAGCACAGGCACTGGCTACACCTTC.

The V call is TRBV19, the J call TRBJ2-7; 9 bases match TRBD1. The CDR3 is 17 amino acids. Germline V lookup: CDR1 LNHDA, CDR2 SQIVND (reference sequence). V dropped 4 bases and J dropped 0; count of bases not matched to a gene: 10. CDR3 in DNA: TGTGCCAGTAGTACCCGGGGACAGGGCCTTATCTCCTACGAGCAGTACTTC. This translates into CASSTRGQGLISYEQYF.

The rearrangement uses TRBV11-2 and TRBJ1-2; D unclear. Germline V lookup: CDR1 SGHAT, CDR2 FQNNGV. With 4 bases removed from V and 0 bases from J, the gap between germline ends came to 15 bases. The CDR3 contains 16 residues. The CDR3 bases are TGTGCCAGCAGCTCCCGATTGACCGACACTAACTATGGCTACACCTTC. Amino acid sequence: CASSSRLTDTNYGYTF.

The chain uses TRBV27 and TRBJ2-3; 8 bases line up with TRBD2. Germline V gene data show CDR1 as MNHEY and CDR2 as SMNVEV (reference sequence). Losses at the gene ends were 6 bases for V and 6 bases for J; bases not matched to a gene: 11. The CDR3 totals 15 residues. The CDR3 DNA sequence: TGTGCCAGCAGGGGAGCGGGGGCCGCGGGGGATACGCAGTATTTT. This encodes CASRGAGAAGDTQYF.

The chain uses TRBV7-9 and TRBJ2-1, with 9 nucleotides matching TRBD2. Germline-derived CDR1 and CDR2 are SEHNR and FQNEAQ (reference sequence). J lost 4 bases, V lost 11 bases, and 6 bases had no gene match. The CDR3 covers 13 residues. Here the CDR3 reads CAGGGAGYNEQFF. For the CDR3, the DNA is TGTGCCGGCGGGGGGGCGGGGTACAATGAGCAGTTCTTC.

The rearrangement joins TRBV30 to TRBJ1-6; maybe TRBD1 (5 bases). Trimming took off 5 bases at V and 10 bases at J, with 18 bases between the two ends. There are 14 residues in the CDR3. Germline CDR1 reads GTSNPN; CDR2 reads SVGIG (reference sequence). The CDR3 is CAWDNYRGVSPLHF. In DNA, the CDR3 is TGTGCCTGGGATAACTACCGGGGGGTGTCACCCCTCCACTTT. The full variable domain, with the rest looked up from reference TRBV30 and TRBJ1-6, is SQTIHQWPATLVQPVGSPLSLECTVEGTSNPNLYWYRQAAGRGLQLLFYSVGIGQISSEVPQNLSASRPQDRQFILSSKKLLLSDSGFYLCAWDNYRGVSPLHFGNGTRLTVT.

As regards this clone: This same CDR3 is encoded by further DNA sequences in the sample. J is TRBJ2-7 and V is TRBV15, with 7 bases identical to TRBD2. The CDR3 runs 14 residues. Per the germline V gene, CDR1 is LNHNV and CDR2 is YYDKDF (reference sequence). Trimming removed 0 bases from V and 4 bases from J; junction bases left unmatched: 3. The CDR3 sequence: CATSRDRGGYEQYF. In DNA, the CDR3 is TGTGCCACCAGCAGAGATCGGGGAGGGTACGAGCAGTACTTC.